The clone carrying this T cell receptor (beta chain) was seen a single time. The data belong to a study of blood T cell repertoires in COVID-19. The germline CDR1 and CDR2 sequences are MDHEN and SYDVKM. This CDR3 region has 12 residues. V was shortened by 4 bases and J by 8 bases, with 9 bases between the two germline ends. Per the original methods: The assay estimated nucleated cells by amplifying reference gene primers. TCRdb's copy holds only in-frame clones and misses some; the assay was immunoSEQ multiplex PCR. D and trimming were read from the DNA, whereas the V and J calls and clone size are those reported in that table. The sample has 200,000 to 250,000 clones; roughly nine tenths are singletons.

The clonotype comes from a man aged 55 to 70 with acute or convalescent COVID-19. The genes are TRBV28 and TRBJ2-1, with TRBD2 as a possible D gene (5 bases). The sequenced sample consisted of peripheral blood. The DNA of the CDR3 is TGTGCCAGCAGTTCTCTAGCTTATGAGCAGTTCTTC. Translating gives CASSSLAYEQFF. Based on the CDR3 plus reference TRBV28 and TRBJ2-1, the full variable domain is DVKVTQSSRYLVKRTGEKVFLECVQDMDHENMFWYRQDPGLGLRLIYFSYDVKMKEKGDIPEGYSVSREKKERFSLILESASTNQTSMYLCASSSLAYEQFFGPGTRLTVL.